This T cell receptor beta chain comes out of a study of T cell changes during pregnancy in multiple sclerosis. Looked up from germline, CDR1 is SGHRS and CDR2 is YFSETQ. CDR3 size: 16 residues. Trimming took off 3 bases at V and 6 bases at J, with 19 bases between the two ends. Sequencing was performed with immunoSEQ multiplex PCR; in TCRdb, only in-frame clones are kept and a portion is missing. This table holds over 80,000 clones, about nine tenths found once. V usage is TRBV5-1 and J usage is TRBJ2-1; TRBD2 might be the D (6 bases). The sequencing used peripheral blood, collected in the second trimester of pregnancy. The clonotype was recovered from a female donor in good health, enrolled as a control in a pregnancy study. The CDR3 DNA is TGCGCCAGCAGCTATGCAGGAGGGCGCCCCCCCAATGAGCAGTTCTTC. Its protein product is CASSYAGGRPPNEQFF.